The 23 T cell receptor beta chains presented below share a single source sample, sequenced in a study of beta chain features in type 1 diabetes. What was sequenced were expressed TCRB transcripts, since all of the isolated RNA had been reverse transcribed. Sequencing was performed with immunoSEQ multiplex PCR; in TCRdb, only in-frame clones are kept and a portion is missing. The table shows around 160,000 clones, with roughly 50% occurring only once. Input material: Tregs from blood. All receptors come from a man younger than 30 in good health.

The rearrangement joins TRBV18 to TRBJ2-3; 7 bases are a match to TRBD2. The germline V gene has CDR1 KGHSH and CDR2 LQKENI. The trim removed 3 bases at V and 0 bases at J, leaving 9 bases unmatched. This CDR3 has 17 amino acids. CDR3 sequence (DNA): TGTGCCAGCTCACCCCTCAGCGGGGCGACTAGCACAGATACGCAGTATTTT. This translates into CASSPLSGATSTDTQYF.

This clone was counted only a few times. The rearrangement joins TRBV25-1 to TRBJ2-5, with a possible D match to TRBD1 (6 bases). The J call may not be correct, given that the DNA end is closer to TRBJ2-7. The CDR3 length is 12 residues. Germline CDR1 and CDR2: MGHDK and SYGVNS. CDR3 residues: CASRGTTYEQYF. Here the CDR3 DNA reads TGTGCCAGCCGAGGGACAACCTACGAGCAGTACTTC.

The chain carries TRBV5-8 and TRBJ2-7, with TRBD1 matching over 10 bases. Trimming removed 1 base from V and 4 bases from J; junction bases left unmatched: 5. The germline CDR1 and CDR2 sequences are SGHTS and YDEGEE. The CDR3 extends over 15 amino acids. The CDR3 sequence is CASSLWGTGVYEQYF. In DNA form, the CDR3 reads TGTGCCAGCAGCTTGTGGGGGACAGGGGTTTACGAGCAGTACTTC.

In this sample, this clone turned up a few times. The gene calls are TRBV6-5 and TRBJ1-2, with 8 bases fitting TRBD1. The CDR3 spans 14 residues. CDR1 MNHEY and CDR2 SVGAGI come from the germline V gene. The V segment lost 3 bases and the J segment 4 bases; nucleotides outside the gene matches: 4. The CDR3 loop is CASSYQGAGYGYTF. In DNA, the CDR3 is TGTGCCAGCAGTTATCAGGGGGCAGGCTATGGCTACACCTTC.

This chain uses TRBV7-9 with TRBJ2-1, with D perhaps matching TRBD2 (5 bases). Trimming cost V 6 bases and J 7 bases, with 16 bases left between them. Per the germline V gene, CDR1 is SEHNR and CDR2 is FQNEAQ (reference sequence). The CDR3 contains 14 residues. CDR3 sequence: CASSSPNSGNEQFF. CDR3 sequence (DNA): TGTGCCAGCAGTTCCCCAAACTCGGGGAATGAGCAGTTCTTC.

The chain recombines TRBV4-1 with TRBJ2-1, with 9 bases lining up with TRBD1. The CDR3 extends over 15 amino acids. Germline V gene sequence: CDR1 MGHRA, CDR2 YSYEKL. V trimming: 4 bases; J trimming: 7 bases; junction bases outside the gene matches: 8. CDR3 DNA: TGCGCCAGCAGCCGAGGACAGGGGAGGTTGAATGAGCAGTTCTTC. Translation gives CASSRGQGRLNEQFF.

The table lists this clone with a few counts. The chain has TRBV4-3 and TRBJ2-7, with TRBD2 identical over 9 bases. The ends lost 1 base at V and 1 base at J; junction bases unmatched: 8. CDR1 is LGHNA and CDR2 is YSLEER in the germline V gene. This CDR3 has 17 amino acids. The CDR3, as DNA: TGCGCCAGCAGCCAAGTCTGGACAGCGGGGGGATCCTACGAGCAGTACTTC. This sequence encodes CASSQVWTAGGSYEQYF.

The chain couples TRBV7-2 to TRBJ2-7; possible D gene TRBD1, 5 bases. The germline V gene has CDR1 SGHTA and CDR2 FQGNSA. The CDR3 contains 15 residues. The V end lost 4 bases, the J end lost 6 bases, and 19 bases lay between the germline ends. CDR3 in amino acids: CASSSGLGSYAEQYF. The CDR3 DNA reads as TGTGCCAGCAGCTCAGGGCTTGGTTCATACGCCGAGCAGTACTTC.

The chain combines TRBV28 with TRBJ1-1; TRBD1 agrees at 7 bases. This CDR3 has 13 amino acids. V was clipped by 5 bases and J by 3 bases; unmatched bases: 3. The germline gives CDR1 MDHEN, CDR2 SYDVKM. The CDR3 spells CASSQQGHTEAFF. The CDR3 DNA reads TGTGCCAGCAGTCAACAGGGGCACACTGAAGCTTTCTTT. The full variable domain, rest sourced from reference TRBV28 and TRBJ1-1, is DVKVTQSSRYLVKRTGEKVFLECVQDMDHENMFWYRQDPGLGLRLIYFSYDVKMKEKGDIPEGYSVSREKKERFSLILESASTNQTSMYLCASSQQGHTEAFFGQGTRLTVV.

The chain employs TRBV7-6 and TRBJ2-2, with a tentative D call TRBD2 (6 bases). CDR1 and CDR2 (germline): SGHVS, FNYEAQ. This CDR3 is built from 17 residues. V lost 5 bases and J lost 6, with 22 bases in between. DNA of the CDR3: TGTGCCAGCAGCCTTATTGAAGCGGGCAGTGTGGCCGGGGAGCTGTTTTTT. Translation gives CASSLIEAGSVAGELFF.

The rearrangement links TRBV28 to TRBJ2-3; weak D call: TRBD2 (5 bases). Germline loops: CDR1 MDHEN, CDR2 SYDVKM. Trimming took 6 bases from V and 6 from J, leaving 22 bases between them. The CDR3 totals 16 residues. For the CDR3, the DNA is TGTGCCAGCAGCCGTGGCCTAGCCCTATACACGGATACGCAGTATTTT. Encoded protein: CASSRGLALYTDTQYF.

This clone has more than one count but fewer than ten. The chain employs TRBV4-3 and TRBJ1-2; TRBD1 is a possible D gene (5 bases). Trimming removed 0 bases at V and 3 bases at J, with 8 bases between. Germline CDR1 and CDR2: LGHNA and YSLEER. The CDR3 is 14 amino acids. CDR3 in amino acids: CASSQEGRDYGYTF. The DNA for the CDR3 is TGCGCCAGCAGCCAAGAAGGCAGGGACTATGGCTACACCTTC.

CDR3 in amino acids: CASSLGASIRSRQTDTQYF. The CDR3 DNA is TGTGCCAGCAGCTTAGGAGCATCCATAAGATCCAGGCAAACAGATACGCAGTATTTT. The chain employs TRBV7-9 and TRBJ2-3; no firm D call. The CDR3 sequence is 19 residues long. Trimming removed 1 base at V and 3 bases at J, with 23 bases between. Germline lookup yields CDR1 SEHNR and CDR2 FQNEAQ (reference sequence).

The chain couples TRBV18 to TRBJ2-1; 8 bases map to TRBD2. CDR1 is KGHSH, CDR2 LQKENI, per germline. V dropped 3 bases and J dropped 9; count of bases not matched to a gene: 13. CDR3 length: 16 amino acids. CDR3 in amino acids: CASSPSASGGRGEQFF. The CDR3 DNA follows: TGTGCCAGCTCACCGTCGGCCAGCGGGGGTCGAGGTGAGCAGTTCTTC.

The rearrangement uses TRBV28 and TRBJ1-2; no clear D gene. The germline CDR1 and CDR2 sequences are MDHEN and SYDVKM. Trimming removed 5 bases from V and 8 bases from J, with 18 bases in between. CDR3 size: 14 residues. The chain's CDR3 is CASSPRRAPGGYTF. Here the CDR3 DNA reads TGTGCCAGCAGTCCCCGACGGGCCCCGGGGGGCTACACCTTC.

This clone was counted a few times. CDR3 DNA: TGCAGCGTCTCGGACAGGGGGATTTACAATGAGCAGTTCTTC. It codes for CSVSDRGIYNEQFF. This chain uses TRBV29-1 with TRBJ2-1, with 10 nucleotides matching TRBD1. V gave up 6 bases and J gave up 4 bases; unmatched junction bases: 6. Germline values: CDR1 SQVTM, CDR2 ANQGSEA. The CDR3 totals 14 residues.

As to this clone: The junction shows a germline mismatch at one end, possibly a read error. The chain combines TRBV7-7 with TRBJ2-1, with 9 positions matching TRBD1. The CDR3 is 15 residues long. Germline V gene sequence: CDR1 SSHAT, CDR2 FNYEAQ (reference sequence). CDR3 in DNA: TGTGCTAGCAGCTTGGGGGGACAGGGTGCCAATGAGCAGTTCTTC. It translates to CASSLGGQGANEQFF.

This clone was seen a few times. This chain links TRBV7-8 with TRBJ2-3, with 12 bases that match TRBD2. The length of the CDR3 is 19 residues. Germline CDR1 SGHVS, CDR2 FQNEAQ. V lost 1 base, J lost 3 bases, and 11 bases stayed unmatched. The CDR3 sequence is CASSLDGLAGIIGTDTQYF. The CDR3 DNA follows: TGTGCCAGCAGCTTAGACGGACTAGCGGGAATAATTGGTACAGATACGCAGTATTTT.

This chain uses TRBV7-3 with TRBJ2-1, with D tentatively TRBD2 (5 bases). This CDR3 is built from 15 residues. From germline, CDR1 is SGHTA and CDR2 FQGTGA. V lost 5 bases, J lost 6 bases, and 17 bases lay in between. CDR3: CASSLDSFWGNEQFF. The CDR3 nucleotides read TGTGCCAGCAGCCTGGACTCCTTCTGGGGCAATGAGCAGTTCTTC.

V is TRBV7-9 and J is TRBJ1-1, with a possible D match to TRBD1 (6 bases). Germline V gene data show CDR1 as SEHNR and CDR2 as FQNEAQ (reference sequence). V was cut by 5 bases and J by 4 bases, with 8 bases left in between. CDR3 length: 12 amino acids. The CDR3 sequence is CASSKQGTEAFF. In DNA, the CDR3 is TGTGCCAGCAGCAAACAGGGCACTGAAGCTTTCTTT. The whole variable domain, filled in from reference TRBV7-9 and TRBJ1-1, reads DTGVSQNPRHKITKRGQNVTFRCDPISEHNRLYWYRQTLGQGPEFLTYFQNEAQLEKSRLLSDRFSAERPKGSFSTLEIQRTEQGDSAMYLCASSKQGTEAFFGQGTRLTVV.

V is TRBV5-1 and J is TRBJ2-1; D gene unclear. This CDR3 contains 13 residues. Germline V lookup: CDR1 SGHRS, CDR2 YFSETQ. Trimming shortened V by 3 bases and J by 5 bases, and 9 bases separated the two germline ends. The CDR3 DNA sequence: TGCGCCAGCAGCTCGAGGAGCCACAATGAGCAGTTCTTC. This gives the protein CASSSRSHNEQFF.

There are a few counts of this clone. The chain is built from TRBV18 and TRBJ1-1; 8 nucleotides match TRBD1. With 3 bases clipped from V and 2 bases from J, the junction kept 5 bases outside the gene matches. The CDR3 consists of 15 residues. Looked up from germline, CDR1 is KGHSH and CDR2 is LQKENI. CDR3 in amino acids: CASSPLRGPNTEAFF. The CDR3 bases are TGTGCCAGCTCACCGCTCAGGGGGCCAAACACTGAAGCTTTCTTT.

The chain has TRBV5-4 and TRBJ1-2; maybe TRBD1 (6 bases). Trimming cost V 4 bases and J 8 bases, with 15 bases left between them. This CDR3 is 13 amino acids long. CDR1 SGHNT and CDR2 YYREEE come from the germline V gene (reference sequence). The CDR3 is CASSAYRVGGYTF. CDR3 nucleotide sequence: TGTGCCAGCAGCGCCTACAGGGTAGGGGGCTACACCTTC. The variable domain in full, completed from reference TRBV5-4 and TRBJ1-2, reads ETGVTQSPTHLIKTRGQQVTLRCSSQSGHNTVSWYQQALGQGPQFIFQYYREEENGRGNFPPRFSGLQFPNYSSELNVNALELDDSALYLCASSAYRVGGYTFGSGTRLTVV.